The rows below give T cell receptor beta chains drawn from one sample of a study of T cell changes during pregnancy in multiple sclerosis. Method: immunoSEQ multiplex PCR; TCRdb's copy keeps in-frame clones and lacks some. The sample comprises 85,000 to 95,000 clones, 75% to 95% of which are singletons, and roughly 1.7% rests with the top ten. The sample here was peripheral blood, taken after pregnancy. The receptor source for this set is a female donor in good health, enrolled as a control in a pregnancy study. Both conserved end residues are part of each CDR3. D genes are given only for firm matches. Only some rows state a clone size, as once, few, many or a class for expanded clones.

J gene,D gene,V gene,clone size,CDR3 protein,CDR3 DNA
TRBJ1-1,.,TRBV7-2,.,CASSPKGKQGPNTEAFF,TGTGCCAGCAGCCCCAAGGGAAAGCAGGGCCCGAACACTGAAGCTTTCTTT
TRBJ1-2,TRBD1,TRBV9,.,CASSVDGGQGAGGYTF,TGTGCCAGCAGCGTAGATGGAGGACAGGGGGCTGGTGGCTACACCTTC
TRBJ2-5,TRBD2,TRBV6-5,.,CASSLAGAHGETQYF,TGTGCCAGCAGCCTCGCGGGAGCCCACGGGGAGACCCAGTACTTC
TRBJ1-5,.,TRBV7-9,.,CASSLGQGNQPQHF,TGTGCCAGCAGCTTAGGGCAGGGGAATCAGCCCCAGCATTTT
TRBJ1-1,.,TRBV5-1,few,CASKEQSGSTEAFF,TGCGCCAGCAAGGAGCAAAGCGGGAGCACTGAAGCTTTCTTT
TRBJ1-5,TRBD1,TRBV28,.,CASGTGNQPQHF,TGTGCCAGCGGGACAGGGAATCAGCCCCAGCATTTT
TRBJ2-2,.,TRBV27,.,CASCSQGGVAGELFF,TGTGCCAGCTGTTCCCAGGGGGGTGTAGCCGGGGAGCTGTTTTTT
TRBJ1-4,TRBD1,TRBV9,.,CASSGQGAGEKLFF,TGTGCCAGCAGCGGACAGGGGGCGGGAGAAAAACTGTTTTTT
TRBJ1-1,.,TRBV2,.,CASSLDRGTEAFF,TGTGCCAGCAGTCTCGACCGGGGCACTGAAGCTTTCTTT
TRBJ1-2,TRBD1,TRBV4-2,.,CASSQAPGQTNYGYTF,TGTGCCAGCAGCCAAGCGCCGGGACAGACTAACTATGGCTACACCTTC
TRBJ2-7,TRBD1,TRBV13,.,CASSLAHMGQGYRSYEQYF,TGTGCCAGCAGCTTAGCCCACATGGGACAGGGTTATCGCTCCTACGAGCAGTACTTC
TRBJ1-4,.,TRBV4-3,.,CASSQDPDEKLFF,TGCGCCAGCAGCCAAGACCCGGATGAAAAACTGTTTTTT
TRBJ2-5,TRBD1,TRBV5-1,.,CASSFGQGMETQYF,TGCGCCAGCAGCTTTGGACAGGGGATGGAGACCCAGTACTTC
TRBJ1-3,.,TRBV25-1,.,CASSEWAGGNTIYF,TGTGCCAGCAGTGAGTGGGCGGGTGGAAACACCATATATTTT
TRBJ2-1,TRBD2,TRBV7-2,.,CASRLGGKRGPGGNEQFF,TGTGCCAGCAGGTTAGGGGGGAAGCGGGGGCCCGGGGGCAATGAGCAGTTCTTC
TRBJ2-1,.,TRBV7-9,.,CASSSRHHLASVNEQFF,TGTGCCAGCAGCTCGCGACACCACTTAGCGTCAGTCAATGAGCAGTTCTTC
TRBJ1-6,.,TRBV2,.,CASSRREVYNSPLHF,TGTGCCAGCAGTCGCCGGGAGGTTTATAATTCACCCCTCCACTTT